This TCR beta chain was sequenced for a study of OX40 agonist ivuxolimab in advanced cancers. Sequencing was performed with immunoSEQ multiplex PCR; in TCRdb, only in-frame clones are kept and a portion is missing. This sample has tens of thousands of clones, with approximately 85% found just once. The CDR3 runs to 14 residues. V was trimmed by 6 bases and J by 2 bases, leaving 13 bases between them. Germline V gene lookup returns CDR1 SGHVS and CDR2 FQNEAQ. Sample: CD4+ or CD8+ T cells sorted from blood, taken in a trial of the OX40 agonist ivuxolimab. The receptor's source is an adult with an advanced solid tumor such as melanoma, head and neck, liver or kidney cancer. V usage is TRBV7-8 and J usage is TRBJ2-5; possibly TRBD1 or TRBD2 for D (5 bases each). This CDR3 reads CASSRGTTQETQYF. The DNA of the CDR3 is TGTGCCAGCAGTAGAGGGACGACACAAGAGACCCAGTACTTC.